The 20 T cell receptor beta chains in this list originate from one sample, sequenced in a study of CD8 T cells in Susac syndrome. With random hexamers, roughly 0.45 to 1 ug RNA was reverse transcribed. A single record per CDR3 protein comes from TCRdb applying MiXCR to the immunoSEQ multiplex PCR reads. Of 150,000 to 250,000 distinct CDR3 sequences in the sample, around 96% were seen once. Material for sequencing was CD4+ T cells from PBMCs. The origin of the receptors is a human donor with multiple sclerosis.

V usage is TRBV6-1 and J usage is TRBJ1-1, with 7 bases identical to TRBD1. Germline V gives CDR1 MNHNS, CDR2 SASEGT. This CDR3 has 14 amino acids. V dropped 4 bases and J dropped 4; count of bases not matched to a gene: 6. Here the CDR3 reads CASSVQGGGTEAFF. In nucleotides, the CDR3 is TGTGCCAGCAGTGTGCAGGGGGGCGGCACTGAAGCTTTCTTT.

For the CDR3, the DNA is TGCAGTGCTAGAGACGACTATGGCTACACCTTC. This codes for CSARDDYGYTF. The rearrangement joins TRBV20-1 to TRBJ1-2; no clear D. This CDR3 contains 11 residues. Trimming removed 0 bases from V and 3 bases from J, with 2 bases in between. Germline V gives CDR1 DFQATT, CDR2 SNEGSKA (reference sequence).

CDR3 DNA: TGTGCCAGTAGTAAAGGGACCGGGGCCAACGTCCTGACTTTC. This encodes CASSKGTGANVLTF. The gene calls are TRBV19 and TRBJ2-6; TRBD1 or TRBD2 may be the D gene (5 bases each). Trimming left V 4 bases short and J 4 bases short, with 8 bases between. Germline V gene sequence: CDR1 LNHDA, CDR2 SQIVND (reference sequence). This CDR3 spans 14 amino acids.

This clonotype was detected only once. The V call is TRBV18, the J call TRBJ2-1; no reliable D call. Germline V gives CDR1 KGHSH, CDR2 LQKENI. Trimming took off 5 bases at V and 2 bases at J, with 4 bases between the two ends. CDR3 length equals 12 residues. CDR3 in amino acids: CASSYAYNEQFF. CDR3 DNA sequence: TGTGCCAGCTCATACGCCTACAATGAGCAGTTCTTC.

The chain couples TRBV20-1 to TRBJ2-7; perhaps TRBD1 as D (6 bases). From germline, CDR1 is DFQATT and CDR2 SNEGSKA (reference sequence). This CDR3 has 14 amino acids. V was cut by 1 base and J by 9 bases, with 19 bases left in between. The CDR3: CSARVETGTELQYF. In DNA, the CDR3 is TGCAGTGCTAGAGTGGAGACAGGCACTGAATTGCAGTACTTC.

This sequence joins TRBV6-5 and TRBJ1-5; perhaps TRBD1 as D (5 bases). CDR1 and CDR2 from the germline V gene are MNHEY and SVGAGI. With 6 bases removed from V and 7 bases from J, the gap between germline ends came to 16 bases. CDR3 length: 14 residues. The CDR3 nucleotides read TGTGCCAGCAGCCCCGGGACTGTAGGGCAGCCCCAGCATTTT. Its translation: CASSPGTVGQPQHF.

The rearrangement links TRBV19 to TRBJ1-6; perhaps TRBD1 as D (5 bases). The germline V and J ends were trimmed by 4 bases and 6 bases, with 13 bases remaining between them. This CDR3 contains 15 residues. CDR1 is LNHDA and CDR2 is SQIVND in the germline V gene (reference sequence). CDR3 coding DNA: TGTGCCAGTAGTACGTCGACAGATTTTAATTCACCCCTCCACTTT. Translating gives CASSTSTDFNSPLHF.

This chain connects TRBV6-1 to TRBJ1-2; perhaps TRBD1 as D (5 bases). V lost 6 bases and J 5 bases, leaving 13 bases between the germline ends. Germline V gene sequence: CDR1 MNHNS, CDR2 SASEGT. The CDR3 has 13 residues. The CDR3 DNA reads as TGTGCCAGCAGGCCCACAGGTGCTTATGGCTACACCTTC. Translated, it gives CASRPTGAYGYTF.

This clonotype appeared a single time. The gene calls are TRBV29-1 and TRBJ1-2, with D uncertain. Germline CDR1 is SQVTM and CDR2 is ANQGSEA. CDR3 size: 14 residues. The V end was cut by 1 base, the J end by 4 bases, with 13 bases between. The CDR3 here is CSVEATRTGYGYTF. The CDR3 DNA sequence: TGCAGCGTTGAAGCTACAAGGACCGGCTATGGCTACACCTTC.

The chain is built from TRBV3-1 and TRBJ2-1; 9 nucleotides line up with TRBD2. This CDR3 spans 15 amino acids. The junction had 5 bases not matched to a gene; V was cut back by 5 bases and J by 3 bases. Germline V gives CDR1 LGHDT, CDR2 YNNKEL (reference sequence). The CDR3 protein is CASSLREGYYNEQFF. CDR3 coding DNA: TGTGCCAGCAGCTTGCGGGAGGGGTACTACAATGAGCAGTTCTTC.

The chain carries TRBV5-4 and TRBJ2-5, with TRBD1 matching over 9 bases. The CDR3 has 15 amino acids. J was trimmed by 5 bases and V by 3 bases; bases with no gene match: 8. CDR1 and CDR2 from the germline V gene are SGHNT and YYREEE (reference sequence). CDR3 residues: CASSSETGGRETQYF. CDR3 DNA: TGTGCCAGCAGCTCCGAGACAGGGGGACGCGAGACCCAGTACTTC.

V is TRBV30 and J is TRBJ2-1; D is possibly TRBD2 (6 bases). Germline assignment: CDR1 GTSNPN and CDR2 SVGIG (reference sequence). Trimming shortened V by 3 bases and J by 5 bases, and 14 bases separated the two germline ends. The CDR3 is 14 residues long. The CDR3: CAWRGDLINNEQFF. DNA of the CDR3: TGTGCCTGGAGAGGGGACTTGATTAACAATGAGCAGTTCTTC.

This chain joins TRBV27 and TRBJ2-1, with 9 nucleotides matching TRBD1. Germline CDR1 is MNHEY and CDR2 is SMNVEV (reference sequence). Trimming took 3 bases from V and 7 from J; bases not matched to a gene: 4. This CDR3 has 14 amino acids. The CDR3 sequence is CASSFRQGGNEQFF. CDR3 nucleotide sequence: TGTGCCAGCAGTTTTCGACAGGGGGGGAATGAGCAGTTCTTC.

The chain employs TRBV4-2 and TRBJ2-5; 8 nucleotides align to TRBD2. V lost 4 bases and J lost 2; bases outside the gene matches: 9. CDR1 is LGHNA, CDR2 YNFKEQ, per germline. CDR3 size: 16 residues. The CDR3 bases are TGTGCCAGCAGCCCGGGGGGGAGCCTGAATCAAGAGACCCAGTACTTC. Encoded protein: CASSPGGSLNQETQYF.

This chain links TRBV29-1 with TRBJ2-3; TRBD1 matches 7 bases. Germline CDR1 SQVTM, CDR2 ANQGSEA. The CDR3 runs 14 residues. V gave up 7 bases and J gave up 3 bases; unmatched junction bases: 10. The CDR3 DNA reads as TGCAGCGGGGGGCGTAGGGGGCGGACAGATACGCAGTATTTT. Protein sequence: CSGGRRGRTDTQYF.

The chain uses TRBV20-1 and TRBJ2-1; D not resolved. V was trimmed by 3 bases and J by 7 bases, leaving 13 bases between them. The length of the CDR3 is 13 residues. CDR1 DFQATT and CDR2 SNEGSKA come from the germline V gene (reference sequence). The CDR3 here is CSARGPLGNEQFF. The CDR3 nucleotides are TGCAGTGCTAGGGGCCCCCTGGGGAATGAGCAGTTCTTC.

The CDR3 DNA follows: TGTGCCACCAGTGATACTAGCGGGAGCGCCCATGAGCAGTTCTTC. It is translated as CATSDTSGSAHEQFF. The chain has TRBV24-1 and TRBJ2-1; 11 bases align to TRBD2. CDR3 length: 15 amino acids. Losses at the gene ends were 3 bases for V and 8 bases for J; bases not matched to a gene: 5. CDR1 is KGHDR, CDR2 SFDVKD, per germline.

The rearrangement joins TRBV5-1 to TRBJ2-1; 8 bases are shared with TRBD1. CDR1 and CDR2 from the germline V gene are SGHRS and YFSETQ. This CDR3 is 15 amino acids long. J gave up 9 bases and V 3 bases, and 11 bases lay outside the gene matches. CDR3 coding DNA: TGCGCCAGCAGCTCGTTCGGACAGGGAAAAGTTGAGCAGTTCTTC. Its protein is CASSSFGQGKVEQFF.

The chain is built from TRBV25-1 and TRBJ2-5; D remains ambiguous. Trimming removed 2 bases from V and 2 bases from J, with 12 bases in between. Germline CDR1 and CDR2: MGHDK and SYGVNS. The CDR3 has 15 amino acids. CDR3 residues: CASSEKDVGQETQYF. The DNA for the CDR3 is TGTGCCAGCAGTGAAAAGGACGTCGGGCAAGAGACCCAGTACTTC. Full variable domain (outside the CDR3, taken from reference TRBV25-1 and TRBJ2-5): EADIYQTPRYLVIGTGKKITLECSQTMGHDKMYWYQQDPGMELHLIHYSYGVNSTEKGDLSSESTVSRIRTEHFPLTLESARPSHTSQYLCASSEKDVGQETQYFGPGTRLLVL.

The rearrangement joins TRBV6-1 to TRBJ2-7; D gene unclear. Per the germline V gene, CDR1 is MNHNS and CDR2 is SASEGT. Trimming took off 5 bases at V and 4 bases at J, with 6 bases between the two ends. This CDR3 has 11 residues. The CDR3 is CASSWFYEQYF. The CDR3 DNA reads TGTGCCAGCAGTTGGTTTTACGAGCAGTACTTC.